This T cell receptor beta chain was identified in a study of blood T cell repertoires in COVID-19. Study-wide background: Sites across the United States, Italy and Spain contributed samples from acute and convalescent COVID-19.

Per the original methods: From reference gene primer amplification, estimates of nucleated cell counts were derived. Assay: immunoSEQ multiplex PCR; the TCRdb copy retains only in-frame clones and omits some. That table gives V, J and clone size, and the DNA gave D and trimming. The data hold approximately 93,000 clones, with about nine tenths observed a single time. Sequencing was done on a sample of peripheral blood. The TCR sequence derives from a man aged 50-59 years with active or convalescent COVID-19.

The CDR3 DNA is TGTGCCAGCAGATTAGCGGGGGACACAGATACGCAGTATTTT. Translated, it gives CASRLAGDTDTQYF. The rearrangement links TRBV6-5 to TRBJ2-3; 9 bases agree with TRBD2. Germline loops: CDR1 MNHEY, CDR2 SVGAGI. With 6 bases clipped from V and 2 bases from J, the junction kept 3 bases outside the gene matches. The CDR3 contains 14 residues.